One and the same sample provided the 18 T cell receptor beta chains below, sequenced in a study of radiation and T cells in renal cell carcinoma. The time point was: baseline pretreatment blood. Treatment noted: 15 Gy SBRT to primary tumor, nephrectomy 4 weeks later. Repertoires were generated with immunoSEQ multiplex PCR, while TCRdb's copy carries only in-frame clones and drops some. This repertoire shows approximately 140,000 clones, over 80% found once; its top ten account for around 25%. The sample consisted of blood, taken from a patient whose treatment included radiotherapy and nephrectomy. The receptors were sampled from a woman aged 45 to 65 with renal cell carcinoma.

The chain is built from TRBV7-2 and TRBJ2-7; TRBD2 agrees at 11 bases. Per the germline V gene, CDR1 is SGHTA and CDR2 is FQGNSA. Unmatched junction bases numbered 4, after V lost 5 bases and J lost 1 base. This CDR3 is built from 15 residues. CDR3 bases: TGTGCCAGCAGCGGTCTAGCGGGAGGTTCCTACGAGCAGTACTTC. Amino acids: CASSGLAGGSYEQYF.

The chain combines TRBV5-4 with TRBJ1-6; TRBD1 might be the D (5 bases). This CDR3 has 17 residues. Germline values: CDR1 SGHNT, CDR2 YYREEE (reference sequence). V lost 0 bases, J lost 0 bases, and 10 bases lay in between. CDR3 loop: CASSLGEGNSYNSPLHF. In nucleotides, the CDR3 is TGTGCCAGCAGCTTGGGGGAGGGGAACTCCTATAATTCACCCCTCCACTTT.

J is TRBJ2-5 and V is TRBV10-1; D may match TRBD1 or TRBD2 (5 bases each). The germline V gene encodes CDR1 WNHNN and CDR2 SYGVQD (reference sequence). V lost 5 bases and J 1 base, leaving 17 bases between the germline ends. The CDR3 length is 16 residues. The CDR3 protein is CASSRDPGMLQETQYF. In nucleotides, the CDR3 is TGCGCCAGCAGTAGGGACCCGGGAATGCTCCAAGAGACCCAGTACTTC.

The V and J genes are TRBV2 and TRBJ2-3; D gene uncertain. The CDR3 is 12 residues long. The V end was cut by 3 bases, the J end by 6 bases, with 7 bases between. The germline V gene encodes CDR1 SNHLY and CDR2 FYNNEI. This CDR3 is CASSEITDTQYF. CDR3 DNA: TGTGCCAGCAGTGAGATCACCGATACGCAGTATTTT.

The rearrangement links TRBV15 to TRBJ1-1; weak D call: TRBD1 (6 bases). The CDR3 consists of 16 residues. The V gene's germline CDR1 is LNHNV and CDR2 YYDKDF (reference sequence). Trimming pared 0 bases from V and 1 base from J, leaving 12 bases between. The CDR3 sequence: CATSRDRTVGNTEAFF. In DNA, the CDR3 is TGTGCCACCAGCAGAGATCGGACAGTTGGGAACACTGAAGCTTTCTTT.

The V call is TRBV19, the J call TRBJ2-1, with 8 bases that match TRBD2. The CDR3 totals 20 residues. Germline V CDR1 and CDR2: LNHDA, SQIVND (reference sequence). Unmatched junction bases numbered 23, after V lost 2 bases and J lost 8 bases. As DNA, the CDR3 is TGTGCCAGTAGTATAAACGGCGCCCCTGGACTAGCCGGAGGTGCGGATGAGCAGTTCTTC. Translating gives CASSINGAPGLAGGADEQFF.

The chain has TRBV10-3 and TRBJ2-3, with no clear D. The CDR3 extends over 15 amino acids. Germline assignment: CDR1 ENHRY and CDR2 SYGVKD. Trimming removed 1 base at V and 4 bases at J, with 12 bases between. The CDR3 sequence: CAISEWAPSPDTQYF. In DNA, the CDR3 is TGTGCCATCAGTGAGTGGGCCCCTTCCCCAGATACGCAGTATTTT.

V gene TRBV28 combines with J gene TRBJ1-5; tentatively, D is TRBD1 (6 bases). Germline CDR1 reads MDHEN; CDR2 reads SYDVKM. The V and J ends lost 7 bases and 2 bases respectively, with 15 bases between them. The CDR3 is 15 residues long. The CDR3 reads CASTKDRYRNQPQHF. Here the CDR3 DNA reads TGTGCCAGCACCAAGGACAGATATCGCAATCAGCCCCAGCATTTT.

This chain connects TRBV19 to TRBJ1-4; D ambiguous. Trimming shortened V by 2 bases and J by 5 bases, and 9 bases separated the two germline ends. The length of the CDR3 is 14 residues. Germline CDR1 LNHDA, CDR2 SQIVND (reference sequence). This chain's CDR3 is CASSILGINEKLFF. The CDR3 bases are TGTGCCAGTAGTATACTGGGGATAAATGAAAAACTGTTTTTT.

This rearrangement joins TRBV5-1 to TRBJ2-3, with D perhaps matching TRBD1 (5 bases). This CDR3 is 16 amino acids long. In germline, CDR1 is SGHRS, CDR2 YFSETQ. V lost 4 bases and J lost 0, with 15 bases in between. The CDR3, as DNA: TGCGCCAGCAGCCGGACCGCGGACACTAGCACAGATACGCAGTATTTT. This gives the protein CASSRTADTSTDTQYF.

The chain recombines TRBV2 with TRBJ1-6; D is unresolved. CDR1 is SNHLY, CDR2 FYNNEI, per germline. Trimming removed 2 bases from V and 7 bases from J, with 9 bases in between. The CDR3 loop spans 14 amino acids. The CDR3 sequence: CASSEPAFNSPLHF. In DNA form, the CDR3 reads TGTGCCAGCAGTGAACCAGCATTCAATTCACCCCTCCACTTT.

This chain uses TRBV2 with TRBJ1-1, with TRBD1 as a possible D gene (6 bases). The V and J ends lost 8 bases and 4 bases respectively, with 8 bases between them. This CDR3 has 11 amino acids. Germline lookup yields CDR1 SNHLY and CDR2 FYNNEI. Written as DNA, the CDR3 is TGTGCCAGCCGGGACATCACTGAAGCTTTCTTT. It encodes CASRDITEAFF.

The CDR3 DNA is TGTGCCAGCAGCTTAGATTCCGGGGCCGCGAACACCGGGGAGCTGTTTTTT. The encoded protein is CASSLDSGAANTGELFF. V gene TRBV7-2 combines with J gene TRBJ2-2; D could derive from TRBD1 or TRBD2 (5 bases each). The CDR3 totals 17 residues. Per germline, CDR1 SGHTA and CDR2 FQGNSA. The V and J ends lost 1 base and 0 bases respectively, with 12 bases between them.

The chain is built from TRBV4-2 and TRBJ2-7, with a weak D call TRBD2 (6 bases). The CDR3 is made up of 14 amino acids. CDR1 is LGHNA and CDR2 is YNFKEQ in the germline V gene. The germline V and J ends were trimmed by 3 bases and 3 bases, with 12 bases remaining between them. CDR3 loop: CASSQTSPGYEQYF. The DNA of the CDR3 is TGTGCCAGCAGCCAGACTAGTCCTGGCTACGAGCAGTACTTC.

This clone occurred once. This rearrangement joins TRBV5-1 to TRBJ1-1; 10 nucleotides match TRBD1. V was pared by 4 bases and J by 3 bases, with 6 bases of the junction left unmatched. Germline loops: CDR1 SGHRS, CDR2 YFSETQ. This CDR3 comprises 15 residues. CDR3 region: CASSPGQGMDTEAFF. The CDR3 region has the DNA TGCGCCAGCAGCCCGGGACAGGGGATGGACACTGAAGCTTTCTTT.

The chain links TRBV2 to TRBJ1-5; 8 bases align to TRBD1. The V and J ends lost 7 bases and 4 bases, in that order; junction bases with no gene match: 9. This CDR3 has 15 residues. Germline CDR1 reads SNHLY; CDR2 reads FYNNEI. CDR3 amino acids: CASTGQGIFNQPQHF. As DNA, the CDR3 is TGTGCCAGCACCGGACAGGGTATATTTAATCAGCCCCAGCATTTT.

The genes are TRBV4-3 and TRBJ1-6, with unresolved D. Trimming left V 3 bases short and J 7 bases short, with 13 bases between. This CDR3 spans 15 amino acids. CDR1 is LGHNA, CDR2 YSLEER, per germline. Written as DNA, the CDR3 is TGCGCCAGCAGCCATTGGAGTGGCTCGAATTCACCCCTCCACTTT. It codes for CASSHWSGSNSPLHF.

This clone has only one observation. V usage is TRBV18 and J usage is TRBJ1-5; possible D gene TRBD1, 6 bases. In germline, CDR1 is KGHSH, CDR2 LQKENI. Trimming removed 2 bases at V and 1 base at J, with 9 bases between. CDR3 length: 15 residues. This CDR3 is CASSPNQGSNQPQHF. CDR3 nucleotides: TGTGCCAGCTCACCAAATCAGGGGAGCAATCAGCCCCAGCATTTT. The full variable domain, completed using reference TRBV18 and TRBJ1-5, is NAGVMQNPRHLVRRRGQEARLRCSPMKGHSHVYWYRQLPEEGLKFMVYLQKENIIDESGMPKERFSAEFPKEGPSILRIQQVVRGDSAAYFCASSPNQGSNQPQHFGDGTRLSIL.